This T cell receptor (beta chain) was identified during a study of cytomegalovirus exposure and HLA in healthy donors. Study summary: About 200 million T cells yielded approximately 100 million unique TCR beta sequences, as an earlier analysis found.

Germline CDR1 SGHVS, CDR2 FQNEAQ. The V gene lost 2 bases and the J gene lost 1 base, with 8 bases spanning the gap. The CDR3 has 14 amino acids. With 60 Vbeta and 13 Jbeta primers, the PCR was carried out. The data were produced by immunoSEQ multiplex PCR, yet TCRdb's version contains in-frame clones alone and is incomplete. The data show 150,000 to 200,000 clones, over 65% seen once. The V gene is TRBV7-8, the J gene TRBJ1-1; unclear D gene. The sequence was collected from a man aged 60 to 75 in good health and CMV-seronegative. The sample comprised PBMCs. The chain's CDR3 is CASSLIPRNTEAFF. CDR3 DNA: TGTGCCAGCAGCTTAATTCCGAGGAACACTGAAGCTTTCTTT.